The clone carrying this TCR beta chain appeared many times. What it binds is unknown. The library was designed around alpha chains, so this beta chain is a stray read whose abundance carries little weight. Time point given: sample taken at primary tumor resection. Sequencing of whole RNA from tumor, nontumor lung or frozen PBMC involved no sorting. This entry belongs to a study of spatial heterogeneity in lung cancer. On the study more broadly: Alpha-chain sequences were consistently detected less often than beta-chain sequences.

Overall study results and limits: Coverage of tumor T cells, by estimate, reached roughly 7% for alpha chains and 13% for beta chains. Higher tumor mutation counts went along with higher counts of expanded intratumoral alpha and beta TCRs.

All TCR cDNA molecules were individually tagged with a unique molecular identifier. TCRdb used MiXCR to reprocess the 5' RACE reads, holding one entry per CDR3 protein. The table has about 20,000 distinct CDR3 sequences, around 6.4% seen once. The germline V and J ends were trimmed by 3 bases and 0 bases, with 19 bases remaining between them. In germline, CDR1 is SGHRS, CDR2 YFSETQ. This CDR3 comprises 19 residues. This clonotype originated in a female donor with early-stage non-small cell lung cancer. The starting material was lung tumor tissue, obtained at surgery. This chain links TRBV5-1 with TRBJ2-6; D possibly corresponds to TRBD2 (7 bases). In DNA, the CDR3 is TGCGCCAGCAGCTGGGGGGGACATTCCTCCAACTCTGGGGCCAACGTCCTGACTTTC. It is translated as CASSWGGHSSNSGANVLTF.